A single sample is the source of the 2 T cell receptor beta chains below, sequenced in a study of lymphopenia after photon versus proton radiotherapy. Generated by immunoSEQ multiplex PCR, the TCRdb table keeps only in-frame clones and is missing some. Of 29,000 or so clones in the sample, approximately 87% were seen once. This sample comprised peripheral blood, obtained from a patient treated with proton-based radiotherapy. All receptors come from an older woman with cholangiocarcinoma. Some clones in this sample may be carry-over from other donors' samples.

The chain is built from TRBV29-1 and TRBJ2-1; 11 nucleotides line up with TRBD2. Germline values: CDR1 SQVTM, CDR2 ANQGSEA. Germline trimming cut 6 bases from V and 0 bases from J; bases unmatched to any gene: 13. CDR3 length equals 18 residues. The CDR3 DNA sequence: TGCAGCGTAACATTACTAGCGGGGGCTACTAGCTCCTACAATGAGCAGTTCTTC. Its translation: CSVTLLAGATSSYNEQFF.

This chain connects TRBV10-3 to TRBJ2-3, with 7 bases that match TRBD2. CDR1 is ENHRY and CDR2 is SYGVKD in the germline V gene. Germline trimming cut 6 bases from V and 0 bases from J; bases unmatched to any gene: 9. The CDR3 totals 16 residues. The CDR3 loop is CAIRPGLDTSTDTQYF. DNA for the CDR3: TGTGCCATCAGGCCCGGACTAGATACTAGCACAGATACGCAGTATTTT.